This T cell receptor beta chain appears in the sequencing data of a study of shared clonotypes between healthy human individuals. Libraries were prepared by immunoSEQ multiplex PCR; TCRdb keeps only in-frame clonotypes and omits some of them. The sample has a few million clones; approximately 96% are singletons. The CDR3 runs 16 residues. Germline V gene lookup returns CDR1 SGHRS and CDR2 YFSETQ. V lost 3 bases and J 6 bases, leaving 18 bases between the germline ends. The chain recombines TRBV5-1 with TRBJ2-2; D perhaps matches TRBD1 (6 bases). The TCR originated in a man younger than 35 in good health. The source material was naive CD4+ T cells sorted from blood. Subset noted: CD45RA+ positively selected. The CDR3 sequence is CASSYTDRRGSGELFF. CDR3 nucleotides: TGCGCCAGCAGCTACACGGACAGAAGGGGGTCCGGGGAGCTGTTTTTT.